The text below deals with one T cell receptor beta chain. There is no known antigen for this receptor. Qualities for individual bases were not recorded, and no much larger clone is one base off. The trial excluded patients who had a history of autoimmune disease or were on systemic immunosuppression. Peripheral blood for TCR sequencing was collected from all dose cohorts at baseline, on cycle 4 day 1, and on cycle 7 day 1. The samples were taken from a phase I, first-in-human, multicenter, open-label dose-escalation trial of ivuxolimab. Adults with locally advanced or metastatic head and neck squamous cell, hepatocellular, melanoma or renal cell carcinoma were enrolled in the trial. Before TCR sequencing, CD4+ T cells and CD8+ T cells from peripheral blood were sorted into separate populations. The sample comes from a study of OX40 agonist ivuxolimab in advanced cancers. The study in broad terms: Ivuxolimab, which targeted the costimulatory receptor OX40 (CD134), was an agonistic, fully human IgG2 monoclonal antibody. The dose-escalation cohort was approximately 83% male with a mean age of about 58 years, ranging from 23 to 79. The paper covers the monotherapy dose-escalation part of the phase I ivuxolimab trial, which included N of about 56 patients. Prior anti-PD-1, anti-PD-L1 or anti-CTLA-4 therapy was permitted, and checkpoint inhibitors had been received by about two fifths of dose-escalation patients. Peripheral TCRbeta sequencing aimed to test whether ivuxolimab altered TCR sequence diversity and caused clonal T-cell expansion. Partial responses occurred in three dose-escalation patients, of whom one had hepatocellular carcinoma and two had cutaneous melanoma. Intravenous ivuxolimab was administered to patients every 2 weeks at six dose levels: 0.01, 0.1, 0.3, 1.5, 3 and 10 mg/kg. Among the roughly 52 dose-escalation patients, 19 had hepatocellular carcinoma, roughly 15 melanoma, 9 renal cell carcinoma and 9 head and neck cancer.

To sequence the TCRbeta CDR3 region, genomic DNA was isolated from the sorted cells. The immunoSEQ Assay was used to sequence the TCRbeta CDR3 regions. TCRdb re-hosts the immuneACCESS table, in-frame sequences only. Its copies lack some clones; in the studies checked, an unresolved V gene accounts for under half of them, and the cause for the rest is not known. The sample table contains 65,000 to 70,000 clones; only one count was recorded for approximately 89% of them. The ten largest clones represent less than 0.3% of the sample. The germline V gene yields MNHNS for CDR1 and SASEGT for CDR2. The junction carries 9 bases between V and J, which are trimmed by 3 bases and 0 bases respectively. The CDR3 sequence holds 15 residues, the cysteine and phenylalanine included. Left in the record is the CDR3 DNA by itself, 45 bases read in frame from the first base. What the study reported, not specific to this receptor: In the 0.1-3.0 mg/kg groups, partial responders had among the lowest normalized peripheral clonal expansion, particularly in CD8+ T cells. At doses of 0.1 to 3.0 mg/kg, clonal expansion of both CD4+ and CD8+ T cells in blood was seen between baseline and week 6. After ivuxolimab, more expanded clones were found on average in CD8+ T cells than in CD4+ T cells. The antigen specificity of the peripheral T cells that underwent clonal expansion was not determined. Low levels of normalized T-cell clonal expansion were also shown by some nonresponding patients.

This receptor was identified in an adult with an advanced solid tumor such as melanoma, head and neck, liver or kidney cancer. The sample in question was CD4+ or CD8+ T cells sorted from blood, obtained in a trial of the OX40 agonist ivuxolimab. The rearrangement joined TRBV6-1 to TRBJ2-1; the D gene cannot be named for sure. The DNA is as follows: TGTGCCAGCAGTGAGTACGTTAGCTCCTACAATGAGCAGTTCTTC. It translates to CASSEYVSSYNEQFF.